This TCR beta chain came from a study of T cells in Graves' hyperthyroidism and ophthalmopathy. This clonotype appeared many times. The length of the CDR3 is 14 residues. With 4 bases clipped from V and 6 bases from J, the junction kept 8 bases outside the gene matches. Germline lookup yields CDR1 LGHDT and CDR2 YNNKEL (reference sequence). It was RNA transcripts that yielded the amplified TCR beta CDR3 regions. During a first-round RT-PCR of the TCR CDR3, the HTBI primer set was used. TCRdb reprocessed the multiplex PCR reads with MiXCR, giving one entry per CDR3 protein. The sample yields approximately 510,000 distinct CDR3 sequences, around 20% seen once.

Sequencing was carried out using blood. The gene calls are TRBV3-1 and TRBJ1-1; TRBD1 aligns across 7 bases. The TCR originated in a man aged 18 to 35 with Graves' hyperthyroidism. The DNA of the CDR3 is TGTGCCAGCAGCCTCCGGGACAGTGGTCCTGAAGCTTTCTTT. This gives the protein CASSLRDSGPEAFF. Full variable domain (remainder filled in from reference TRBV3-1 and TRBJ1-1): DTAVSQTPKYLVTQMGNDKSIKCEQNLGHDTMYWYKQDSKKFLKIMFSYNNKELIINETVPNRFSPKSPDKAHLNLHINSLELGDSAVYFCASSLRDSGPEAFFGQGTRLTVV.